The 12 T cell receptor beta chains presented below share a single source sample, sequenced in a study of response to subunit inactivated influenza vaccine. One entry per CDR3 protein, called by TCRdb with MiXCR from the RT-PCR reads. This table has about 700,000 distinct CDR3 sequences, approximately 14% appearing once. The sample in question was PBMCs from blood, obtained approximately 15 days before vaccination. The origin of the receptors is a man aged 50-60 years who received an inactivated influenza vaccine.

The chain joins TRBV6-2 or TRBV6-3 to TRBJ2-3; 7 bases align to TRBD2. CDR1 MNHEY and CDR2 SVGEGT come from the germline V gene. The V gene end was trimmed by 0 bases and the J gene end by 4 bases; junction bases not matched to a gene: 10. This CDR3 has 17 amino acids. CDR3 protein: CASSYSDIGRPSDTQYF. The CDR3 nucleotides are TGTGCCAGCAGTTACTCGGACATCGGGAGGCCCTCAGATACGCAGTATTTT.

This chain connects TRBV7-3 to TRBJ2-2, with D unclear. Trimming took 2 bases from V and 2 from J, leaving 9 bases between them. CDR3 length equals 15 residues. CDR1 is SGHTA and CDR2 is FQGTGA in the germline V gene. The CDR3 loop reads CASSLDDINTGELFF. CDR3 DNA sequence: TGTGCCAGCAGCTTAGACGATATTAACACCGGGGAGCTGTTTTTT.

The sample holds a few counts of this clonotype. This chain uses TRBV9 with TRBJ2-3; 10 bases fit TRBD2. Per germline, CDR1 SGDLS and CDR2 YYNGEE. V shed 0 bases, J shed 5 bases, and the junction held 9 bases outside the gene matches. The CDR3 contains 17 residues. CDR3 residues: CASSVEVSGRAGDTQYF. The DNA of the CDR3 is TGTGCCAGCAGCGTAGAGGTGAGCGGGAGGGCAGGAGATACGCAGTATTTT.

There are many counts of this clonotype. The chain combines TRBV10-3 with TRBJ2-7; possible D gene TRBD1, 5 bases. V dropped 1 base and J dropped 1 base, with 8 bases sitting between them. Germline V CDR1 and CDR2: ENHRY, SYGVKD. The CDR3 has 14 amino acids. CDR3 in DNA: TGTGCCATCAGTGAGTTTCAGGGATCCTACGAGCAGTACTTC. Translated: CAISEFQGSYEQYF.

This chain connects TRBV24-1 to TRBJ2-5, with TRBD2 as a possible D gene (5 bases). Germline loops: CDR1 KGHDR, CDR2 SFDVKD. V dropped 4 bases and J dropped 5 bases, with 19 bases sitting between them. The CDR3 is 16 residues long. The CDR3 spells CATSDTGISVGETQYF. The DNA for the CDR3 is TGTGCCACCAGTGACACCGGGATCAGCGTGGGCGAGACCCAGTACTTC.

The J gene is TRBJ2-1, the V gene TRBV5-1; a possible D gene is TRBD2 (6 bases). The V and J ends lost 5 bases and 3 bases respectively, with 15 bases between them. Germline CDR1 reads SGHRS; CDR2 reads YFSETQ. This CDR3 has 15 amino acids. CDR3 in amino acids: CASSRVAGNYNEQFF. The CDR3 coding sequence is TGCGCCAGCAGTAGGGTCGCGGGGAACTACAATGAGCAGTTCTTC.

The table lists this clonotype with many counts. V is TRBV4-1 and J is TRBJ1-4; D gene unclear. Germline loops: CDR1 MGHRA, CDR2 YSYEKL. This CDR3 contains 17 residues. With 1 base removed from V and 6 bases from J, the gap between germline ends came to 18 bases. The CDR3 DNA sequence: TGCGCCAGCAGCCAAGTTGTGGGGATACGGGTCGATGAAAAACTGTTTTTT. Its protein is CASSQVVGIRVDEKLFF.

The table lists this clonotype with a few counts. CDR3 DNA sequence: TGTGCCAGCACCCCGCCCGTCGGGGGCCCCAACACCGGGGAGCTGTTTTTT. Its translation: CASTPPVGGPNTGELFF. V is TRBV12-3 or TRBV12-4 and J is TRBJ2-2, with D tentatively TRBD1 or TRBD2 (6 bases each). Trimming left V 7 bases short and J 2 bases short, with 20 bases between. This CDR3 region has 17 residues.

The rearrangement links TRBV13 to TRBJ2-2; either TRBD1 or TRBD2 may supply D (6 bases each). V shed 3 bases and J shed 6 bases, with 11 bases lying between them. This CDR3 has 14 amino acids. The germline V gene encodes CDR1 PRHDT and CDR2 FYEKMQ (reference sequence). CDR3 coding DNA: TGTGCCAGCAGCTTCCGGGGGCCCGCCGGGGAGCTGTTTTTT. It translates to CASSFRGPAGELFF.

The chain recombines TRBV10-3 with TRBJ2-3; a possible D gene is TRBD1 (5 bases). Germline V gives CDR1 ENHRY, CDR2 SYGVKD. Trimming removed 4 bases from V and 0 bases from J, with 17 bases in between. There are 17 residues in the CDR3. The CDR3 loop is CAISGNKGSPSTDTQYF. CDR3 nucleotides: TGTGCCATCAGTGGGAACAAGGGGTCGCCTAGCACAGATACGCAGTATTTT.

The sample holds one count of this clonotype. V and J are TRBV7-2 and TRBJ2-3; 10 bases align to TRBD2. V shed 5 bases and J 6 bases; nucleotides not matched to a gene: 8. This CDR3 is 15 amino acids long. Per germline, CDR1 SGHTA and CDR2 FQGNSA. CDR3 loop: CASSRASGSGDTQYF. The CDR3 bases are TGTGCCAGCAGCCGGGCTAGCGGGAGTGGGGATACGCAGTATTTT.

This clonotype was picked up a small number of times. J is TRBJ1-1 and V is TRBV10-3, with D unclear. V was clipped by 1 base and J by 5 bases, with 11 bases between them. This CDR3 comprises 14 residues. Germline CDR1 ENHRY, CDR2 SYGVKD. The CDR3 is CAISEYLDRTEAFF. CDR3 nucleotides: TGTGCCATCAGTGAGTACCTCGATAGGACTGAAGCTTTCTTT.